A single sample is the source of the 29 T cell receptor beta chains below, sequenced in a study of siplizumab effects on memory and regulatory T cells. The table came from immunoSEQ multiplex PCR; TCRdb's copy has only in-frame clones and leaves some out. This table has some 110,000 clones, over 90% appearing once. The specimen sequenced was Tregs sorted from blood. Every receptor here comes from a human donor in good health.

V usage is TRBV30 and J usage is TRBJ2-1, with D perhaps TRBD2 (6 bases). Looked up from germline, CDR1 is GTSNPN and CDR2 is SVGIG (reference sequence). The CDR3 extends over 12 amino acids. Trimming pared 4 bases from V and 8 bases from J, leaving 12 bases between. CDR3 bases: TGTGCCTGGACGGAGGGGTTGGATGAGCAGTTCTTC. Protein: CAWTEGLDEQFF.

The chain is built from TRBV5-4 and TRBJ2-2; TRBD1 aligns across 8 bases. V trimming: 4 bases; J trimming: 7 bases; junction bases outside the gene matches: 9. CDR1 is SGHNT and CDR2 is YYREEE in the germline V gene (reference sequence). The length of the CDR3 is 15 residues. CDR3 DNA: TGTGCCAGCAGCCTAGGACAGGGCGGGGACGGGGAGCTGTTTTTT. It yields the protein CASSLGQGGDGELFF.

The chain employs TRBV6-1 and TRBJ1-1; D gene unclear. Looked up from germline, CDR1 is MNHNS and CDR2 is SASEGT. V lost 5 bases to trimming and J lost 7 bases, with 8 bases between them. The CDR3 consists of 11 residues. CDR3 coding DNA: TGTGCCAGCAGTTCCCCCCTTGAAGCTTTCTTT. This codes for CASSSPLEAFF.

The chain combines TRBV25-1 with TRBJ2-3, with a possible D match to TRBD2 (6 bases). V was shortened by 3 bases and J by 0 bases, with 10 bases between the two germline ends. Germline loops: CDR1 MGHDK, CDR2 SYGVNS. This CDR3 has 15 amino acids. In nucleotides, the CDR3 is TGTGCCAGCAGTGATGGAGGGTTAAGCACAGATACGCAGTATTTT. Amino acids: CASSDGGLSTDTQYF.

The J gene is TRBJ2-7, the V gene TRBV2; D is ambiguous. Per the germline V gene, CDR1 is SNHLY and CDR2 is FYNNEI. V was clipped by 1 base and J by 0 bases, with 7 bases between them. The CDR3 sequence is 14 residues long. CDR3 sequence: CASSEDQVSYEQYF. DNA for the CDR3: TGTGCCAGCAGTGAAGATCAGGTCTCCTACGAGCAGTACTTC.

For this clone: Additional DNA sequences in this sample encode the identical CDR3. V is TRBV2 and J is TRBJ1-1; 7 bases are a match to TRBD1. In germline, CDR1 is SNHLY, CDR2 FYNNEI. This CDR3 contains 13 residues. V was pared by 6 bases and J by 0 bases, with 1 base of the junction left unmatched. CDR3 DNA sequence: TGTGCCAGCAGGGGACAGCTGAACACTGAAGCTTTCTTT. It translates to CASRGQLNTEAFF.

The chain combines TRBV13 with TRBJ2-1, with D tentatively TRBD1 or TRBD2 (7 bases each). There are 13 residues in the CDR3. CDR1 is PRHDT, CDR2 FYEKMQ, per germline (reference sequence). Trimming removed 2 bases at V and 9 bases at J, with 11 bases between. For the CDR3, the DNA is TGTGCCAGCAGCTTACAGGGGGGGATTGAGCAGTTCTTC. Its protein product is CASSLQGGIEQFF.

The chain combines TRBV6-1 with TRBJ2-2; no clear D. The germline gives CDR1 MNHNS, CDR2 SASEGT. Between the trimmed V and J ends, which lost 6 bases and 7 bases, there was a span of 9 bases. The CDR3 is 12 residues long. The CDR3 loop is CASRQLGGELFF. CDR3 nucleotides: TGTGCCAGCAGACAACTCGGCGGGGAGCTGTTTTTT.

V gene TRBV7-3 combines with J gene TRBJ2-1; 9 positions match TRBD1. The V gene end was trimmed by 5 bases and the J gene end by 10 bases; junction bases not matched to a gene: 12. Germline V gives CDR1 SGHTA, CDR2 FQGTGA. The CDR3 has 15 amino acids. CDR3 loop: CASSRLPGQGNEQFF. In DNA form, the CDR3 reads TGTGCCAGCAGCCGGCTCCCGGGACAGGGAAACGAGCAGTTCTTC. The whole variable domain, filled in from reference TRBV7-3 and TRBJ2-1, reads GAGVSQTPSNKVTEKGKYVELRCDPISGHTALYWYRQSLGQGPEFLIYFQGTGAADDSGLPNDRFFAVRPEGSVSTLKIQRTERGDSAVYLCASSRLPGQGNEQFFGPGTRLTVL.

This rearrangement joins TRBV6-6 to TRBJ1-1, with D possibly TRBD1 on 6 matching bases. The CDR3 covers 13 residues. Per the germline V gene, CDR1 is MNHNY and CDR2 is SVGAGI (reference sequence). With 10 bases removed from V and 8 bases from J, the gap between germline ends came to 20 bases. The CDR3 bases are TGTGCCACTCACACACCGGGACAAAAAGAAGCTTTCTTT. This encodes CATHTPGQKEAFF.

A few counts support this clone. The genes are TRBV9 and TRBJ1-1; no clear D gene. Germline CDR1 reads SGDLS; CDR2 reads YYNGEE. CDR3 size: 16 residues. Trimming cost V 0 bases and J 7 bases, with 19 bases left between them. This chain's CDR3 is CASSVEPRWIRGEAFF. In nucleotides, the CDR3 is TGTGCCAGCAGCGTAGAACCCCGATGGATTCGGGGTGAAGCTTTCTTT.

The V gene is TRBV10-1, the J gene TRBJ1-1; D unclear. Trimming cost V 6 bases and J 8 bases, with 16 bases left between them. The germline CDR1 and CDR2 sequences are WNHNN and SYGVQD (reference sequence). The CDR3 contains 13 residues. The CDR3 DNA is TGCGCCAGCAGAAGAGACCAAAATACCGAAGCTTTCTTT. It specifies CASRRDQNTEAFF.

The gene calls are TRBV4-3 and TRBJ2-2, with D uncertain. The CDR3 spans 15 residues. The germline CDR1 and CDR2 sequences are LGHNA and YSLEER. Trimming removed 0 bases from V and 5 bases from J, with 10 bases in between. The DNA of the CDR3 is TGCGCCAGCAGCCAAGAAGCCCAGCGAACCGGGGAGCTGTTTTTT. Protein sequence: CASSQEAQRTGELFF.

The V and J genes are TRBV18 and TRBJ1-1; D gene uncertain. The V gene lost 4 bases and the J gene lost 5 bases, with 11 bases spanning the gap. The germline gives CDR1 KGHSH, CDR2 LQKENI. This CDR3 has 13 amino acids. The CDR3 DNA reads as TGTGCCAGCTCACGGACTGCGGGAACTGAAGCTTTCTTT. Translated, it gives CASSRTAGTEAFF.

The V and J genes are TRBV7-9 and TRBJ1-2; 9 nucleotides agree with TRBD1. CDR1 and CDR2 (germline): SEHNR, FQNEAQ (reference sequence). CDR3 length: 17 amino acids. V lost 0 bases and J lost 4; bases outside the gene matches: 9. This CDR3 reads CASSLARGGTGIYGYTF. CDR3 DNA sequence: TGTGCCAGCAGCTTAGCGAGGGGCGGGACAGGGATCTATGGCTACACCTTC.

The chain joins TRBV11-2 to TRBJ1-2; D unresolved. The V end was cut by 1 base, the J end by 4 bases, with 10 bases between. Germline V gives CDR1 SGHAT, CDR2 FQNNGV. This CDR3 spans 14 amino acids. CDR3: CASSLGVTFYGYTF. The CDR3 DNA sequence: TGTGCCAGCAGCTTAGGCGTCACCTTCTATGGCTACACCTTC.

The CDR3 DNA reads as TGTGCCAGCAGCTTAGCGCCCAGGAGGGGGGGACAAGATGAGCAGTTCTTC. Translation: CASSLAPRRGGQDEQFF. The chain recombines TRBV7-8 with TRBJ2-1; maybe TRBD2 (7 bases). Trimming shortened V by 0 bases and J by 8 bases, and 20 bases separated the two germline ends. There are 17 residues in the CDR3. The V gene's germline CDR1 is SGHVS and CDR2 FQNEAQ.

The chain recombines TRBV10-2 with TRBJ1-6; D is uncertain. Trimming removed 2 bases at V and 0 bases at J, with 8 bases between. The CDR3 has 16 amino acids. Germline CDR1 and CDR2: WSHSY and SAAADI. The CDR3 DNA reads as TGCGCCAGCAGTGAGAGACTAGGCTCCTATAATTCACCCCTCCACTTT. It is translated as CASSERLGSYNSPLHF.

The DNA of the CDR3 is TGCAGTCCGAGCGCGGCAGATACGCAGTATTTT. Translation gives CSPSAADTQYF. The J gene is TRBJ2-3, the V gene TRBV20-1; unclear D gene. Germline lookup yields CDR1 DFQATT and CDR2 SNEGSKA (reference sequence). Trimming left V 8 bases short and J 4 bases short, with 10 bases between. This CDR3 is 11 amino acids long.

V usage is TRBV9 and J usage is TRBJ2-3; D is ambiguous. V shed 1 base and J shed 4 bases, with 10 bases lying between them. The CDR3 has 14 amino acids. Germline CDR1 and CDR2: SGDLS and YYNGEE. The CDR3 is CASSVTASSDTQYF. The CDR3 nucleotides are TGTGCCAGCAGCGTAACCGCTTCTTCAGATACGCAGTATTTT.

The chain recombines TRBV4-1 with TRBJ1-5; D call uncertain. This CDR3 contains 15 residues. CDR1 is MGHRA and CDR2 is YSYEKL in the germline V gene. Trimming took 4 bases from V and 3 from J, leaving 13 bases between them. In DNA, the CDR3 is TGCGCCAGCAGCCCCGGGGAGGGTATCAATCAGCCCCAGCATTTT. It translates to CASSPGEGINQPQHF.

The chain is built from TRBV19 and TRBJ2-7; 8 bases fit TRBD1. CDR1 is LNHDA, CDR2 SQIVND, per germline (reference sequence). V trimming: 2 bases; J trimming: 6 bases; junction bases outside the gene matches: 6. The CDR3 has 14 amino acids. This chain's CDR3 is CASSISPGGGEQYF. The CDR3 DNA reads TGTGCCAGTAGTATAAGTCCAGGGGGCGGCGAGCAGTACTTC.

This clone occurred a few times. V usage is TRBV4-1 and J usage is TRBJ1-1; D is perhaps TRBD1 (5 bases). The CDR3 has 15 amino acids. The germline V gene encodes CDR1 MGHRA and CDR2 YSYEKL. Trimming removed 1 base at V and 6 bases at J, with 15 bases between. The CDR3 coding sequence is TGCGCCAGCAGCCAAGTGGGCAGGGAAATGTCTGAAGCTTTCTTT. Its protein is CASSQVGREMSEAFF.

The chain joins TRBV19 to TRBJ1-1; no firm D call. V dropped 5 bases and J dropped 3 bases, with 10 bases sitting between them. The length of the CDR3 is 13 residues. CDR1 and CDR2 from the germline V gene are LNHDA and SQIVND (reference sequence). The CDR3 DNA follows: TGTGCCAGTAGTCTACCCATTGACACTGAAGCTTTCTTT. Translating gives CASSLPIDTEAFF.

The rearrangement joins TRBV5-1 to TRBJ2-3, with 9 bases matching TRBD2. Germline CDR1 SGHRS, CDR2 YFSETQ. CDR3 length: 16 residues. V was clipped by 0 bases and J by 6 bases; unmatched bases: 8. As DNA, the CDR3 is TGCGCCAGCAGCTTGGTTGCGGGAGGGCCAGGGGATACGCAGTATTTT. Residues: CASSLVAGGPGDTQYF.

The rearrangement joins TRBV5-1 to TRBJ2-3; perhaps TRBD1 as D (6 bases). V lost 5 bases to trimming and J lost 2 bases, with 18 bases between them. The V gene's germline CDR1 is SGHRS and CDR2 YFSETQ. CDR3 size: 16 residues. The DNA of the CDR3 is TGCGCCAGCAGATTCCGGGGACAACCCATCACAGATACGCAGTATTTT. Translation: CASRFRGQPITDTQYF.

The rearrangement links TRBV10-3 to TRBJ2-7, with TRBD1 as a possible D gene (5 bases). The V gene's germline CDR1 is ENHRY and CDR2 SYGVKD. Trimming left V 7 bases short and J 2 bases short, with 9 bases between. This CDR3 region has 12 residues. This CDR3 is CAITSDTYEQYF. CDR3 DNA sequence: TGTGCCATCACCTCGGACACCTACGAGCAGTACTTC.

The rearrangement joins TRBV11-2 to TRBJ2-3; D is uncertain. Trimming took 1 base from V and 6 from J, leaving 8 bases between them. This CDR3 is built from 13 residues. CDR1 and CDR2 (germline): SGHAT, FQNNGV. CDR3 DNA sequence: TGTGCCAGCAGCTTAGGAATGGGTGATACGCAGTATTTT. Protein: CASSLGMGDTQYF. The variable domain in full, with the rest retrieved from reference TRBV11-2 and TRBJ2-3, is EAGVAQSPRYKIIEKRQSVAFWCNPISGHATLYWYQQILGQGPKLLIQFQNNGVVDDSQLPKDRFSAERLKGVDSTLKIQPAKLEDSAVYLCASSLGMGDTQYFGPGTRLTVL.

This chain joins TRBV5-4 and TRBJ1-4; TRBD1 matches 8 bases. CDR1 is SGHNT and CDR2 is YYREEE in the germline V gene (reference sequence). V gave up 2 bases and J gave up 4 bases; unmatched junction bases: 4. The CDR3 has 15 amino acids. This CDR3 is CASSFQGAGNEKLFF. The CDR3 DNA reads TGTGCCAGCAGCTTTCAGGGGGCCGGTAATGAAAAACTGTTTTTT.